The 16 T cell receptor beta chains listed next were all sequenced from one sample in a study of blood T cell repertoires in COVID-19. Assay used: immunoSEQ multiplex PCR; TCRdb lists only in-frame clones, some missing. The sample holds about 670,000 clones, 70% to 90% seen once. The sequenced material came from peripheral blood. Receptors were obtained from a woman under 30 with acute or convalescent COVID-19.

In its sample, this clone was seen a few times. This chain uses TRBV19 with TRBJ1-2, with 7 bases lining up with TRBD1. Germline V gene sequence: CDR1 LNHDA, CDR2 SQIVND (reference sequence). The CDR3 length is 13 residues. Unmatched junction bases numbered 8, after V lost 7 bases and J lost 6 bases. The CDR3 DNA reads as TGTGCCAGTAAACAGACAGGGATAAATGGCTACACCTTC. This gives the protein CASKQTGINGYTF.

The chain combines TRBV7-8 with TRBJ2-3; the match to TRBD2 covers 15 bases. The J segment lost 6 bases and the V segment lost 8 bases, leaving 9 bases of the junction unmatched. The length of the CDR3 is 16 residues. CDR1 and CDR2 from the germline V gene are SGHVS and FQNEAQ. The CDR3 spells CASGPGLAGGGDTQYF. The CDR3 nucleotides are TGTGCCAGCGGACCGGGACTAGCGGGGGGAGGGGATACGCAGTATTTT. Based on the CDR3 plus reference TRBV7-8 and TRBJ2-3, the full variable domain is GAGVSQSPRYKVAKRGQDVALRCDPISGHVSLFWYQQALGQGPEFLTYFQNEAQLDKSGLPSDRFFAERPEGSVSTLKIQRTQQEDSAVYLCASGPGLAGGGDTQYFGPGTRLTVL.

The CDR3 region has the DNA TGTGCCAGCACCCCCTCGATGCGGGGAGTGGGCTATGGCTACACCTTC. As protein: CASTPSMRGVGYGYTF. The chain combines TRBV27 with TRBJ1-2; D not certain. CDR3 length: 16 residues. CDR1 and CDR2 (germline): MNHEY, SMNVEV (reference sequence). Trimming removed 7 bases at V and 4 bases at J, with 22 bases between.

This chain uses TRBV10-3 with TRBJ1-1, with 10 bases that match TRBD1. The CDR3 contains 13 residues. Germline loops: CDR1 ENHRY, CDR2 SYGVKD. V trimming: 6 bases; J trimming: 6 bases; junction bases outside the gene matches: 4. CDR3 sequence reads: CAIRTGGQSEAFF. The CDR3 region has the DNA TGTGCCATCAGGACAGGGGGCCAGTCTGAAGCTTTCTTT.

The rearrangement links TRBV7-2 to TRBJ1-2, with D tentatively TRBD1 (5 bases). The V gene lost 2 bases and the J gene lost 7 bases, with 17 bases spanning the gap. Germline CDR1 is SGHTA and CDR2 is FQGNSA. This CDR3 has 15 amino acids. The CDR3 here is CASSLRAVLRGGYTF. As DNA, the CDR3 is TGTGCCAGCAGCTTACGGGCGGTCCTAAGGGGTGGCTACACCTTC.

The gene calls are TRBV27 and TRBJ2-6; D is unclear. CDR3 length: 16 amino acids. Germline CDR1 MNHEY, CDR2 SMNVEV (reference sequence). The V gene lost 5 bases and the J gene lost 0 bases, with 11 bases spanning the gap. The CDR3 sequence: CASSLTVPSGANVLTF. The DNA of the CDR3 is TGTGCCAGCAGTCTAACTGTGCCCTCTGGGGCCAACGTCCTGACTTTC.

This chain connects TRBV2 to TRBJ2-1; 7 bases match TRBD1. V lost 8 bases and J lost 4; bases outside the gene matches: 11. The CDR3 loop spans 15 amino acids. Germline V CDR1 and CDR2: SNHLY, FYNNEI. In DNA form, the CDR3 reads TGTGCCAGCCGGCCGGGACAGAGCTTTTACAATGAGCAGTTCTTC. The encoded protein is CASRPGQSFYNEQFF.

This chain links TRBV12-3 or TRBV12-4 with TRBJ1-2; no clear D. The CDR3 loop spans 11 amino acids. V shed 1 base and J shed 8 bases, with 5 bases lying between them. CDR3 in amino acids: CASSLVRGYTF. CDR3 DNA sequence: TGTGCCAGCAGTTTAGTCCGGGGCTACACCTTC.

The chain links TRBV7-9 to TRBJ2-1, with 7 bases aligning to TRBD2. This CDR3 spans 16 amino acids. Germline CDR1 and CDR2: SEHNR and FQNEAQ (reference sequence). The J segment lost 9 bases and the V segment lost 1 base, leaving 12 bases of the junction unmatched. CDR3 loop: CASSLGFSGGLGEQFF. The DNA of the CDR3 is TGTGCCAGCAGCTTAGGTTTTTCGGGGGGACTGGGTGAGCAGTTCTTC.

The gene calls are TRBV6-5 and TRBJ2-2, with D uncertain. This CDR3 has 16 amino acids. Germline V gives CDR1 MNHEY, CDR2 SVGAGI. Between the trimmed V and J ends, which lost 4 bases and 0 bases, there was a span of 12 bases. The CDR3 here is CASSSGRYANTGELFF. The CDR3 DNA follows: TGTGCCAGCAGTTCCGGTAGATACGCGAACACCGGGGAGCTGTTTTTT.

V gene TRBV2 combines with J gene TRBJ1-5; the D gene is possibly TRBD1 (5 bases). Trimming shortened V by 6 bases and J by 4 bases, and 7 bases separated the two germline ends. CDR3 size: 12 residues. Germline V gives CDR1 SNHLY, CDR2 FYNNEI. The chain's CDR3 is CASRAGNQPQHF. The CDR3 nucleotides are TGTGCCAGCAGGGCAGGGAATCAGCCCCAGCATTTT.

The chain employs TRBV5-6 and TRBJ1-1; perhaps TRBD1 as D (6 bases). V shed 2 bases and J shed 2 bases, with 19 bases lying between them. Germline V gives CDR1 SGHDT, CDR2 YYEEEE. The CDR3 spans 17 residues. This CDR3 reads CASSFPPGTQRNTEAFF. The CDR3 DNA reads TGTGCCAGCAGCTTCCCCCCAGGGACACAAAGAAACACTGAAGCTTTCTTT.

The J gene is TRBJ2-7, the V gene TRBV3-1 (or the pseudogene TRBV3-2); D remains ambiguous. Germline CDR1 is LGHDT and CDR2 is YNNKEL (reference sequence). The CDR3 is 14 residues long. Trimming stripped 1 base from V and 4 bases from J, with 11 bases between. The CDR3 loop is CASSQGSGPYEQYF. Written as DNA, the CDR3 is TGTGCCAGCAGCCAAGGGTCGGGTCCGTACGAGCAGTACTTC.

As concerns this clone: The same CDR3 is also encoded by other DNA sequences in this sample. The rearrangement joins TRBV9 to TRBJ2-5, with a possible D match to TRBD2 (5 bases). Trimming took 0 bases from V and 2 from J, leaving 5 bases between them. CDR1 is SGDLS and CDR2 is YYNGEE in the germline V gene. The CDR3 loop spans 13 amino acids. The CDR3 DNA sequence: TGTGCCAGCAGCGTAGCGGGACAAGAGACCCAGTACTTC. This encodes CASSVAGQETQYF.

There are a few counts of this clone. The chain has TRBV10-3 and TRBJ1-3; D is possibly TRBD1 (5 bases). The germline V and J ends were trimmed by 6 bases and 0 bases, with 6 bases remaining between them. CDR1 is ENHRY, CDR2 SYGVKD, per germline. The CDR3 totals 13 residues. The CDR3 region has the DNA TGTGCCATCAGGGGGCCCTCTGGAAACACCATATATTTT. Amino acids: CAIRGPSGNTIYF.

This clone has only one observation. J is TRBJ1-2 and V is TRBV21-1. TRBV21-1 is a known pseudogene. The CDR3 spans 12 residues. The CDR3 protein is CASSKGRDGYTF. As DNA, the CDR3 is TGTGCCAGCAGCAAAGGCCGGGATGGCTACACCTTC.